This entry describes one TCR beta chain. Its antigen remains unknown. Trimming took off 4 bases at V and 3 bases at J, with 10 bases between the two ends. The CDR3 loop spans 13 amino acids. Per germline, CDR1 WNHNN and CDR2 SYGVQD (reference sequence). The repertoire was sequenced with immunoSEQ multiplex PCR; TCRdb's copy has only in-frame clones and lacks some. Of tens of thousands of clones detected, about 83% appear once; the ten largest clones hold over 0.75%. The sample belongs to a study of radiotherapy plus CTLA-4 blockade in lung cancer. Study-level background: Objective responses arose in over 15% of patients, and under 40% experienced disease control.

General observations from the study: According to reports, early shifts in blood T cell clones, alongside interferon-beta, forecast response most accurately.

The sequence derives from a human donor with non-small cell lung cancer who had stable disease on radiotherapy plus ipilimumab. The chain uses TRBV10-1 and TRBJ2-7, with D perhaps given as TRBD1 or TRBD2 (5 bases each). Sample: peripheral blood, taken from a patient treated with radiotherapy plus ipilimumab. The CDR3 sequence: CASSGGPYYEQYF. In DNA form, the CDR3 reads TGCGCCAGCAGTGGGGGACCTTACTACGAGCAGTACTTC.